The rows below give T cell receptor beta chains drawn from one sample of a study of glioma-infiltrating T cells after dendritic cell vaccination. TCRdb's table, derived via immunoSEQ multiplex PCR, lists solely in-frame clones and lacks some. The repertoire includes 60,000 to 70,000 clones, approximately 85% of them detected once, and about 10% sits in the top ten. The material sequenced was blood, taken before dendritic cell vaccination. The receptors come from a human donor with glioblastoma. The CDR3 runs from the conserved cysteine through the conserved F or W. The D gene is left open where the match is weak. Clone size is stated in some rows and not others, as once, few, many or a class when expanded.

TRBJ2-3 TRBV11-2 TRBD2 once CASSLRWASGGVGTDTQYF TGTGCCAGCAGCCTCCGTTGGGCTAGCGGGGGGGTGGGCACAGATACGCAGTATTTT
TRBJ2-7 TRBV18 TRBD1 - CASSRTGAKYGYEQYF TGTGCCAGCTCCCGAACAGGGGCGAAGTACGGCTACGAGCAGTACTTC
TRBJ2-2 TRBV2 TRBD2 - CASQGLASTGELFF TGTGCCAGCCAGGGACTAGCCAGCACCGGGGAGCTGTTTTTT
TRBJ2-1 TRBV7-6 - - CASSLPRGNEQFF TGTGCCAGCAGCTTGCCCAGGGGAAATGAGCAGTTCTTC
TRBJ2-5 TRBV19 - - CASSSRRGETQYF TGTGCCAGTAGTAGTCGACGGGGTGAGACCCAGTACTTC
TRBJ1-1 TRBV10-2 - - CASSVGAEVLTEAFF TGCGCCAGCAGTGTAGGGGCCGAAGTCCTCACTGAAGCTTTCTTT
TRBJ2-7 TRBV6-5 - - CASSLTTVTYEQYF TGTGCCAGCAGTCTCACCACAGTCACCTACGAGCAGTACTTC
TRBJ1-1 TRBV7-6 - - CASSSWQNTEAFF TGTGCCAGCAGCTCATGGCAGAACACTGAAGCTTTCTTT
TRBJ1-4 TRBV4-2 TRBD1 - CASSQDPDRGGEKLFF TGTGCCAGCAGCCAAGACCCGGACAGGGGTGGTGAAAAACTGTTTTTT
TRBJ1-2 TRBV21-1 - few CASSEIYRDREAPNYGYTF TGTGCCAGCAGCGAGATTTACCGGGACAGGGAAGCCCCTAACTATGGCTACACCTTC
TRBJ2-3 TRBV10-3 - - CAISESPGGRDTQYF TGTGCCATCAGTGAGTCCCCAGGGGGGCGGGATACGCAGTATTTT
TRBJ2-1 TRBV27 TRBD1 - CASSLQDRVGDQQFF TGTGCCAGCAGTTTACAAGACAGGGTTGGTGACCAGCAGTTCTTC
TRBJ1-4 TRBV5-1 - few CASSTEGLGNEKLFF TGCGCCAGCAGCACGGAGGGGTTGGGGAATGAAAAACTGTTTTTT
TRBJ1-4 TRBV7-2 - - CASSVPNEEKLFF TGTGCCAGCAGCGTACCCAATGAGGAAAAACTGTTTTTT
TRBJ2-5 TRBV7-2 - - CASSREIQETQYF TGTGCCAGCAGCCGGGAGATCCAAGAGACCCAGTACTTC
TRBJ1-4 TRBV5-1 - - CASRSGGNEKLFF TGCGCCAGCAGATCGGGCGGGAATGAAAAACTGTTTTTT
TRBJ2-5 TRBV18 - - CASSPGQGQETQYF TGTGCCAGCTCACCAGGGCAGGGGCAAGAGACCCAGTACTTC
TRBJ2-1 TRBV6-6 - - CASSYSVINEQFF TGTGCCAGCAGTTACTCTGTAATCAATGAGCAGTTCTTC
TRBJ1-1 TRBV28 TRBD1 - CASSRTGSEAFF TGTGCCAGCAGTCGGACAGGGAGTGAAGCTTTCTTT
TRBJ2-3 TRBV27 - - CASSPHAATSTDTQYF TGTGCCAGCAGTCCTCATGCGGCGACTAGCACAGATACGCAGTATTTT
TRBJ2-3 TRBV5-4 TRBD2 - CASSPGLAGGPRDTQYF TGTGCCAGCAGCCCGGGACTAGCGGGGGGCCCACGGGATACGCAGTATTTT
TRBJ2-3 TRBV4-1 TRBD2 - CASSQDGRVTDTQYF TGCGCCAGCAGCCAAGATGGGAGGGTCACAGATACGCAGTATTTT
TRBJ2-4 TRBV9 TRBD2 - CASSVGSGGANNIQYF TGTGCCAGCAGCGTAGGAAGCGGGGGGGCGAATAACATTCAGTACTTC
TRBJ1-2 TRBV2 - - CASSENRGNYGYTF TGTGCCAGCAGTGAGAACCGAGGGAACTATGGCTACACCTTC
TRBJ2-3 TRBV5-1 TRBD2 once CASSFLSGAITDTQYF TGCGCCAGCAGCTTTCTTAGCGGGGCGATCACAGATACGCAGTATTTT
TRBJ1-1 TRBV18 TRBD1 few CASSPRGTGANTEAFF TGTGCCAGCTCACCACGGGGGACAGGGGCGAACACTGAAGCTTTCTTT
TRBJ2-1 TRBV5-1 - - CASSLAFRPGIKINYNEQFF TGCGCCAGCAGCTTGGCCTTTCGTCCAGGAATAAAAATTAACTACAATGAGCAGTTCTTC
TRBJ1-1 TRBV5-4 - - CASSPGNGRNTEAFF TGTGCCAGCAGCCCGGGAAATGGGCGGAACACTGAAGCTTTCTTT
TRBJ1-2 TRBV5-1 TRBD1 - CASSEYRGDYGYTF TGCGCCAGCAGCGAATACAGGGGTGACTATGGCTACACCTTC
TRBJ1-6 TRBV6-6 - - CASSPPGVLNSPLHF TGTGCCAGCAGTCCTCCAGGGGTTCTAAATTCACCCCTCCACTTT
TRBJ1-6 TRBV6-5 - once CASGLGDNYNSPLHF TGTGCCAGCGGCCTCGGGGACAACTATAATTCACCCCTCCACTTT
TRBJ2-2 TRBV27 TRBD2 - CASSLLGLAGGPVTGELFF TGTGCCAGCAGTTTACTAGGACTAGCGGGGGGGCCTGTCACCGGGGAGCTGTTTTTT
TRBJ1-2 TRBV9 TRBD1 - CASSVEGQVRNYGYTF TGTGCCAGCAGCGTGGAGGGACAGGTCCGTAACTATGGCTACACCTTC
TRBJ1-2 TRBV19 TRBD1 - CASSPGQGSYGYTF TGTGCCAGTAGCCCCGGACAGGGAAGCTATGGCTACACCTTC
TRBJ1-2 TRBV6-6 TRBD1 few CASSRQGAGYTF TGTGCCAGCAGTCGACAGGGGGCCGGCTACACCTTC
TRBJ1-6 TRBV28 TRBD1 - CASLTGDGSPLHF TGTGCCAGCCTGACAGGGGACGGGTCACCCCTCCACTTT
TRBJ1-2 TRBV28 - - CASSLGLMGYGYTF TGTGCCAGCAGTTTGGGACTGATGGGCTATGGCTACACCTTC
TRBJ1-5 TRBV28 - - CASKPGGYSNQPQHF TGTGCCAGCAAGCCCGGGGGTTATAGCAATCAGCCCCAGCATTTT
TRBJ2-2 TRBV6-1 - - CASSENRATGELFF TGTGCCAGCAGTGAGAACAGGGCCACCGGGGAGCTGTTTTTT
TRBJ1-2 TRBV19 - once CASSLSGGDYYGYTF TGTGCCAGTAGTTTAAGCGGCGGGGATTATTATGGCTACACCTTC